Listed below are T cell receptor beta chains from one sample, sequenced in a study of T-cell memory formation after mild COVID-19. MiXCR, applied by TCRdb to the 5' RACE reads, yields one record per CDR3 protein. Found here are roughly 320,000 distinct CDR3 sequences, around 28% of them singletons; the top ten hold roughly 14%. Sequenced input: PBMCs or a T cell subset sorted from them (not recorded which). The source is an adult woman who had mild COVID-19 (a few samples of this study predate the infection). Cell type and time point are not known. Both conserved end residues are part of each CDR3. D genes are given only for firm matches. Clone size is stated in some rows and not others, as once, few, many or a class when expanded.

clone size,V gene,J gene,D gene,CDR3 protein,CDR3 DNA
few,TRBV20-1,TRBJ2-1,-,CSARERDSLEQFF,TGCAGTGCTAGAGAACGGGACTCCCTGGAGCAGTTCTTC
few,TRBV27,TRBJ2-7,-,CASSLRAGYEQYF,TGTGCCAGCAGTTTACGGGCAGGGTACGAGCAGTACTTC
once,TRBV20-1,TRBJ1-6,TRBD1,CSAIHPTGDNSPLHF,TGCAGTGCTATCCACCCGACAGGGGATAATTCACCCCTCCACTTT
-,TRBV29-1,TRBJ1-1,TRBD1,CSVSTGSTEAFF,TGCAGCGTCTCGACAGGGTCCACTGAAGCTTTCTTT
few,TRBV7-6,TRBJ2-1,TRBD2,CASSQELARINEQFF,TGTGCCAGCAGCCAAGAACTAGCGCGCATCAATGAGCAGTTCTTC
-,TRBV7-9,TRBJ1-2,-,CASSPRPETGALFTGYTF,TGTGCCAGCAGCCCTAGGCCAGAAACAGGTGCCCTATTTACTGGCTACACCTTC
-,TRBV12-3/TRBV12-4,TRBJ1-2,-,CASSFHPGLDGYTF,TGTGCCAGCAGCTTCCACCCTGGGCTGGATGGCTACACCTTC
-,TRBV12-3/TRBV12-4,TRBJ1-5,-,CASSPRDFGSQRQPQHF,TGTGCCAGCAGTCCGCGTGACTTCGGAAGTCAGAGGCAGCCCCAGCATTTT
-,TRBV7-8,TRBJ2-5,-,CASSDPGESETQYF,TGTGCCAGCAGCGACCCGGGGGAGTCAGAGACCCAGTACTTC
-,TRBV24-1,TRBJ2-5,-,CATSDESPGAIQETQYF,TGTGCCACCAGTGACGAGTCACCGGGAGCCATCCAAGAGACCCAGTACTTC
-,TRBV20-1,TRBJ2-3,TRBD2,CSARVGGSGTDTQYF,TGCAGTGCTAGAGTGGGGGGGAGCGGGACAGATACGCAGTATTTT
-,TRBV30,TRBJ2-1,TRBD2,CAWSRTSGINEQFF,TGTGCCTGGAGCCGGACTAGCGGGATAAATGAGCAGTTCTTC
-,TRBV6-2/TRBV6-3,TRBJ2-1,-,CASRPDRPYNEQFF,TGTGCCAGCAGACCCGACAGACCTTACAATGAGCAGTTCTTC
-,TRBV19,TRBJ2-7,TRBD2,CASLSAGGREQYF,TGTGCCAGCCTATCCGCGGGAGGGCGCGAGCAGTACTTC
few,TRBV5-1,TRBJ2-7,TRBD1,CASSLTGERIYEQYF,TGCGCCAGCAGCTTGACAGGGGAGAGGATCTACGAGCAGTACTTC
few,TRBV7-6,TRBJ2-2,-,CASSLALIGLGELFF,TGTGCCAGCAGCTTAGCCCTTATAGGCCTCGGGGAGCTGTTTTTT
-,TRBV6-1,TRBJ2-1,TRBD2,CASSEGLAGRSRQFF,TGTGCCAGCAGTGAGGGACTAGCGGGTCGCTCAAGGCAGTTCTTC
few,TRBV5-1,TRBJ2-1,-,CASSFGRQVYNEQFF,TGCGCCAGCAGCTTCGGGCGGCAAGTATACAATGAGCAGTTCTTC
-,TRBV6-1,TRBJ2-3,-,CASSDGIFTDTQYF,TGTGCCAGCAGTGATGGGATTTTCACAGATACGCAGTATTTT
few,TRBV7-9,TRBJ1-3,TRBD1,CASSSGQLSGNTIYF,TGTGCCAGCAGCTCGGGACAGCTCTCTGGAAACACCATATATTTT
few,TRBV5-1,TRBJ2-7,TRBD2,CASSLASGSGEQYF,TGCGCCAGCAGCTTGGCTAGCGGGAGCGGCGAGCAGTACTTC
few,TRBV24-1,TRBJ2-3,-,CATSPRSADTQYF,TGTGCCACCAGTCCCCGATCCGCAGATACGCAGTATTTT
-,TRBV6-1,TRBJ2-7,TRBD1,CASSEEVQGASYEQYF,TGTGCCAGCAGTGAAGAGGTGCAGGGGGCATCCTACGAGCAGTACTTC
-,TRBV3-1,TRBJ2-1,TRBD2,CASSSRSRTSGPNEQFF,TGTGCCAGCAGCTCACGATCTAGGACTAGCGGCCCCAATGAGCAGTTCTTC
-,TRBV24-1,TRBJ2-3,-,CATARGGGDTQYF,TGTGCCACGGCCAGGGGGGGCGGAGATACGCAGTATTTT
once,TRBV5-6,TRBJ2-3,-,CAISLTGGDTQYF,TGTGCCATCAGCTTGACAGGCGGCGATACGCAGTATTTT
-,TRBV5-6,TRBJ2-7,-,CASRAGQSYEQYF,TGTGCCAGCAGGGCGGGACAGTCCTACGAGCAGTACTTC
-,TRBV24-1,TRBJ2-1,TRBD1,CAGVTGVYNEQFF,TGTGCCGGAGTGACAGGGGTCTACAATGAGCAGTTCTTC
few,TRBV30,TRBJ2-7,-,CAWSSSSSYEQYF,TGTGCCTGGAGTTCCTCCAGCTCCTACGAGCAGTACTTC
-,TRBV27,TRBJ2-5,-,CERAGCPCAETQYF,TGCGAACGCGCTGGGTGTCCTTGCGCGGAGACCCAGTACTTC
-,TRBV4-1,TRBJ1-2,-,CASSQWPRGIDGYTF,TGCGCCAGCAGCCAGTGGCCGCGGGGCATCGATGGCTACACCTTC
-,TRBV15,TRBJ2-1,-,CATSRALGGLASSSYNEQFF,TGTGCCACCAGCAGAGCGCTAGGGGGGCTAGCGAGTAGCTCCTACAATGAGCAGTTCTTC
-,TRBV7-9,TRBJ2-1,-,CASSLAGVTDEQFF,TGTGCCAGCAGCTTAGCGGGAGTCACGGATGAGCAGTTCTTC
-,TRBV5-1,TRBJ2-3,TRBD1,CASSLGTGGKDTQYF,TGCGCCAGCAGCTTGGGGACAGGGGGCAAAGATACGCAGTATTTT
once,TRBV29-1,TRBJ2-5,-,CSVERGGAETQYF,TGCAGCGTTGAGAGGGGGGGCGCGGAGACCCAGTACTTC
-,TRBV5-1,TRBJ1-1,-,CASSWEGRPGTEAFF,TGCGCCAGCAGTTGGGAAGGGCGTCCGGGCACTGAAGCTTTCTTT